This section outlines one T cell receptor beta chain sequence together with its context. The clone's antigen remains unknown. Base qualities were left out, and no much larger clone turns up one base away. TCRbeta CDR3 regions were amplified from genomic DNA by means of the immunoSEQ Assay, a bias-controlled multiplex PCR. From the authors' description of their analysis: The number of nucleated cells in each sample was estimated by amplification of reference gene primers within the assay. To quantify the absolute abundance of each unique TCRbeta CDR3 rearrangement, sequence reads were collapsed and filtered. For each sample, productive Simpson clonality was calculated as the square root of Simpson's diversity index over productive rearrangements. The clones in this table, taken by TCRdb from immuneACCESS, are in-frame only. Not every clone is retained; where verified, under half of the shortfall comes from an unresolved V gene, and the cause of the rest is unknown. V, J and clone size derive from that table, while D and trimming were established from the DNA sequence. The sample includes almost 95,000 clones, with 72% observed a single time. The top ten hold approximately 23% of the sample.

The CDR3 contains 13 residues, cysteine and phenylalanine counted. The CDR3 DNA has 39 bases and is translated from base 1. V lost 0 bases and J lost 5 bases; the stretch between them is 8 bases long. In the germline V gene, CDR1 corresponds to SGDLS and CDR2 to YYNGEE. These data are taken from a study of blood T cell repertoires in COVID-19 (dated by TCRdb to the early 2020s). Background for the entire study: Collaborator samples came from the United States, Italy and Spain and covered acute and convalescent phases of COVID-19. Sample metadata almost always included a de-identified subject ID, COVID-19 status, age in years and sex. Samples were obtained from the ongoing ImmuneRACE study (first 160 participants) and from about 1,300 subjects provided by 6 global collaborators. HLA class I and class II types, where available, came from metadata supplied by the sample provider rather than from assay-based typing. The repertoires were made available in a free public database intended to serve as a resource for research on the immune response to SARS-CoV-2. The dataset comprised deeply sampled blood TCRbeta repertoires from subjects exposed to, actively infected with, or recovered from COVID-19. The material from the prospective study consisted of cDNA or gDNA derived from T cells, B-cell-depleted T cells, or PBMCs. Results and caveats for the whole study, not just this receptor: How much clinical and demographic metadata was included differed by source and by participant, and the metadata was provided uncurated.

The collaborating institutions used their own protocols to collect whole blood in K2EDTA tubes. For TCRbeta analysis, collaborator samples were shipped as frozen whole blood, as isolated PBMCs, or as DNA extracted from either sample type. The receptor was isolated from a woman aged 60-70 years in a cohort sampled during active or convalescent COVID-19. This receptor chain uses TRBV9 and TRBJ2-5, and the D gene may be TRBD2, 6 bases matching. The source material was peripheral blood. The CDR3: CASSVGGAETQYF. The DNA sequence is TGTGCCAGCAGCGTAGGCGGGGCTGAGACCCAGTACTTC.